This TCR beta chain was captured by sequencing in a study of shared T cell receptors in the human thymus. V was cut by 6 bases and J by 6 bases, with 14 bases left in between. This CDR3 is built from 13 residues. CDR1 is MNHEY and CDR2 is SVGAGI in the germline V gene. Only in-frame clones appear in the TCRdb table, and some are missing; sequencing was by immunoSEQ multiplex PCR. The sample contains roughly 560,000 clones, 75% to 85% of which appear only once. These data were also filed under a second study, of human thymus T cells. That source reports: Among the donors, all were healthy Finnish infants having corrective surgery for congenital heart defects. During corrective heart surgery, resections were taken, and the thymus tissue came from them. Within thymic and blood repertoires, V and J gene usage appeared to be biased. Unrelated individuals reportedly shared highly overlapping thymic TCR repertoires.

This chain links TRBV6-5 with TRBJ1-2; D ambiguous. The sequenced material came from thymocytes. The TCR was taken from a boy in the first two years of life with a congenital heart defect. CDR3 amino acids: CASRPTGSNGYTF. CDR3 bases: TGTGCCAGCAGGCCCACGGGAAGTAATGGCTACACCTTC.